This TCR beta chain was identified in a study of cytomegalovirus exposure and HLA in healthy donors. Separate from the approximately 670-subject first cohort was the roughly 120-subject validation cohort, to which the donors belonged. Study results and caveats: Using the classifier, cytomegalovirus status was reportedly diagnosed with high specificity and sensitivity. Specificity for CMV antigens was confirmed in vitro for a few of the CMV-associated chains. The authors enumerated 180 or so TCR beta chains as linked to cytomegalovirus.

Here immunoSEQ multiplex PCR was the method, and the copy in TCRdb shows in-frame clones only, minus some. The sample lists about 150,000 clones, roughly 89% seen once, with 3.3% in the top ten. About this clone: Its target is not known.

The TCR was taken from a woman aged 18-29 years in good health and CMV-seropositive. The sequencing input was PBMCs.

The CDR3 sequence: CASSSVLAEKTQYF. As DNA, the CDR3 is TGTGCCAGCAGCTCGGTACTAGCGGAGAAGACCCAGTACTTC. The chain has TRBV5-6 and TRBJ2-5, with TRBD2 matching 8 bases. This CDR3 is built from 14 residues. The ends lost 3 bases at V and 6 bases at J; junction bases unmatched: 7. Germline-derived CDR1 and CDR2 are SGHDT and YYEEEE.